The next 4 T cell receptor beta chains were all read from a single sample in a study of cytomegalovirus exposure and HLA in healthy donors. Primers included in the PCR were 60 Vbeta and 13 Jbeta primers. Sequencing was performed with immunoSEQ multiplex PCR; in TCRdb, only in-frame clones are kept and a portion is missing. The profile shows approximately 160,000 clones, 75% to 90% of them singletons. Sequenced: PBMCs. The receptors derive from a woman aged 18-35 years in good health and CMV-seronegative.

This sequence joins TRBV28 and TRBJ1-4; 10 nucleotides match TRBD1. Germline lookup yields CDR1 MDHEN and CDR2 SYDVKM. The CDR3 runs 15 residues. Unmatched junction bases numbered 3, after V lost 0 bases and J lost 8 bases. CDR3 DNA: TGTGCCAGCAGTTTATGGGGGGACAGGGGCGAAAAACTGTTTTTT. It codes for CASSLWGDRGEKLFF.

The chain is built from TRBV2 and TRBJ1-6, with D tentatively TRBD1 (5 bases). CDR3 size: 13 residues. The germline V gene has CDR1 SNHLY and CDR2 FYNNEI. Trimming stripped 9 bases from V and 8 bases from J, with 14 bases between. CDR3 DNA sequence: TGTGCCAGTTCCTGGGAAGGGGATTCACCCCTCCACTTT. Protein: CASSWEGDSPLHF.

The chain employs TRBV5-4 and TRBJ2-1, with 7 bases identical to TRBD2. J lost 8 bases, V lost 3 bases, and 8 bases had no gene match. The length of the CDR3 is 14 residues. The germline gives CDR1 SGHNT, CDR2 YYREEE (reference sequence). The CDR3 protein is CASSWKAGSDEQFF. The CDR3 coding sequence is TGTGCCAGCAGCTGGAAAGCGGGGTCGGATGAGCAGTTCTTC.

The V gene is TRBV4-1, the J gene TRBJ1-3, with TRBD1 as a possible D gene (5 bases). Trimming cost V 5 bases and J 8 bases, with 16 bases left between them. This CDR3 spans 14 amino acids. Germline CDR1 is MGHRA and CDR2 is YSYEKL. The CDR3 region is CASSSTALVDTIYF. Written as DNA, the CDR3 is TGCGCCAGCAGCTCGACAGCGTTGGTAGACACCATATATTTT.